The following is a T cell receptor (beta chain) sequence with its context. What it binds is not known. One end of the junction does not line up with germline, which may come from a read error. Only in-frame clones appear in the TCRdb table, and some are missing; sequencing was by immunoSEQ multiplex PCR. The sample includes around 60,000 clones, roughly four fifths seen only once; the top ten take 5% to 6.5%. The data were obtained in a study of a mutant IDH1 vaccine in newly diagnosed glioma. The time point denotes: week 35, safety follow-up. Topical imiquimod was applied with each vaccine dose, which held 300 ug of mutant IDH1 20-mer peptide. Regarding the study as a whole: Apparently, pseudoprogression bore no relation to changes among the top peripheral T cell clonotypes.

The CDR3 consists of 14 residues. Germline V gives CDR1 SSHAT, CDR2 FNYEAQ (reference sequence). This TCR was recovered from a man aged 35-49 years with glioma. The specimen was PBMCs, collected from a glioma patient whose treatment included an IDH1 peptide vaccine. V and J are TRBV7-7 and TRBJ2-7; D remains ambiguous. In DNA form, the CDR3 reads TGTGCTAGCAGCCCGGAACTGGCCTCCTACGAGCAGTACTTC. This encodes CASSPELASYEQYF. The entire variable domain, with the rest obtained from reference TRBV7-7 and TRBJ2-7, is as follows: GAGVSQSPRYKVTKRGQDVTLRCDPISSHATLYWYQQALGQGPEFLTYFNYEAQPDKSGLPSDRFSAERPEGSISTLTIQRTEQRDSAMYRCASSPELASYEQYFGPGTRLTVT.